The entry below describes one T cell receptor beta chain. This sample was included in a study of shared T cell receptors in the human thymus. Trimming took 4 bases from V and 9 from J, leaving 13 bases between them. The CDR3 has 13 residues. CDR1 is SGHRS, CDR2 YFSETQ, per germline. This table comes from immunoSEQ multiplex PCR, and its TCRdb copy is limited to in-frame clones, with some not included. The sample lists roughly 550,000 clones; approximately 80% were seen once. This same sample was also taken into another study, of human thymus T cells.

The source is a boy in the first two years of life with a congenital heart defect. Material for sequencing was thymocytes. J is TRBJ2-2 and V is TRBV5-1; D is perhaps TRBD1 (5 bases). CDR3 DNA: TGCGCCAGCAGCCCAGTGCAGGGCTGGGAGCTGTTTTTT. The encoded protein is CASSPVQGWELFF. The whole variable domain, remainder taken from reference TRBV5-1 and TRBJ2-2, is KAGVTQTPRYLIKTRGQQVTLSCSPISGHRSVSWYQQTPGQGLQFLFEYFSETQRNKGNFPGRFSGRQFSNSRSEMNVSTLELGDSALYLCASSPVQGWELFFGEGSRLTVL.